A selection of T cell receptor beta chains follows, all from one sample in a study of blood T cell repertoires in COVID-19. TCRdb keeps only in-frame clones here, not all; method: immunoSEQ multiplex PCR. The table has under 200,000 clones, 80% seen once. The specimen sequenced was PBMCs or T cells enriched from blood (not recorded which). The source is an older woman who had recovered from COVID-19. The CDR3 runs from the conserved cysteine through the conserved F or W. D genes are given only for firm matches. The size field is filled for only some rows; it gives once, few, many or a size class.

J	V	D	size	CDR3	DNA
TRBJ1-2	TRBV5-6	TRBD1	.	CASSPGTGYHGYTF	TGTGCCAGCAGCCCCGGGACAGGGTATCATGGCTACACCTTC
TRBJ2-1	TRBV19	.	once	CASSKSHRVSSYNEQFF	TGTGCCAGTAGTAAGAGCCACAGGGTAAGCTCCTACAATGAGCAGTTCTTC
TRBJ2-1	TRBV28	.	.	CASSLHGDSYNEQFF	TGTGCCAGCAGTTTACACGGGGACTCCTACAATGAGCAGTTCTTC
TRBJ2-7	TRBV29-1	.	.	CSVEAGEPYEQYF	TGCAGCGTTGAGGCCGGAGAACCCTACGAGCAGTACTTC
TRBJ2-6	TRBV5-8	.	.	CASSRTASGANVLTF	TGTGCCAGCAGCCGTACAGCCTCTGGGGCCAACGTCCTGACTTTC
TRBJ2-7	TRBV9	TRBD2	.	CASSVGSTSGGLSYEQYF	TGTGCCAGCAGCGTAGGCTCGACTAGCGGGGGCCTCTCCTACGAGCAGTACTTC
TRBJ1-6	TRBV6-5	TRBD1	once	CASSTGQGFNSPLHF	TGTGCCAGCAGCACTGGACAGGGGTTTAATTCACCCCTCCACTTT
TRBJ1-5	TRBV4-1	TRBD1	.	CASSQQTGAYSNQPQHF	TGCGCCAGCAGCCAACAAACAGGGGCCTATAGCAATCAGCCCCAGCATTTT
TRBJ1-2	TRBV24-1	.	.	CATSAPNGREANYGYTF	TGTGCCACCAGTGCTCCTAACGGCCGGGAAGCTAACTATGGCTACACCTTC
TRBJ2-1	TRBV5-1	TRBD2	.	CASKPPRTSGGDYEQFF	TGCGCCAGCAAACCCCCGAGGACTAGCGGGGGGGACTATGAGCAGTTCTTC
TRBJ2-1	TRBV5-1	TRBD2	.	CASSLEVAGGNEQFF	TGCGCCAGCAGCTTGGAAGTAGCGGGGGGGAATGAGCAGTTCTTC
TRBJ2-7	TRBV5-1	TRBD2	.	CASSLAGTSGSYEQYF	TGCGCCAGCAGCTTGGCGGGGACTAGCGGTAGCTACGAGCAGTACTTC
TRBJ2-1	TRBV24-1	TRBD1	.	CATSDTTGAAYNEQFF	TGTGCCACCAGTGATACAACAGGGGCTGCCTACAATGAGCAGTTCTTC
TRBJ1-2	TRBV9	.	.	CASTDTENYGYTF	TGTGCCAGCACCGACACGGAAAATTATGGCTACACCTTC
TRBJ2-1	TRBV5-1	TRBD2	.	CASSFERGNNEQFF	TGCGCCAGCAGCTTCGAGCGGGGTAACAATGAGCAGTTCTTC
TRBJ2-3	TRBV5-1	TRBD2	.	CASSLVGGGTDTQYF	TGCGCCAGCAGCTTGGTTGGGGGGGGAACAGATACGCAGTATTTT
TRBJ2-5	TRBV25-1	TRBD1	.	CASSSTGQGATQYF	TGTGCCAGCAGCTCTACGGGACAGGGAGCGACCCAGTACTTC
TRBJ1-6	TRBV3-1/TRBV3-2	.	.	CASSQGGIWGGSSPLHF	TGTGCCAGCAGCCAAGGGGGAATTTGGGGAGGGAGTTCACCCCTCCACTTT